This T cell receptor beta chain was sequenced in a study of memory CD4+ T cells and cytomegalovirus serostatus. Study summary: Donors were healthy Belgian adults, 10 or so CMV seropositive and 20 to 25 seronegative. The study, taken as a whole, reports: Of 150 to 200 reported CMV TCRbeta sequences, around 62 were found in memory CD4+ repertoires. The CMV-associated TCR signature appears largely within the CD4+ memory repertoire. A US-trained random forest predicted CMV serostatus with median AUC around 0.9.

Single viable CD3+CD4+CD8-CD45RO+ cells were sorted as the memory CD4+ T cells. Note on this clone: Its target is not known.

Germline CDR1 SGHDT, CDR2 YYEEEE. V was shortened by 5 bases and J by 9 bases, with 9 bases between the two germline ends. CDR3 length: 11 residues. The data were produced by immunoSEQ multiplex PCR, yet TCRdb's version contains in-frame clones alone and is incomplete. Here the sample spans tens of thousands of clones, 82% being singletons. The source material was memory CD4+ T cells from blood. This chain joins TRBV5-6 and TRBJ2-1; TRBD2 might be the D (5 bases). The clonotype originates from an adult in good health and CMV-seronegative. The CDR3 nucleotides read TGTGCCAGCAGTTCCGAGGGTGAGCAGTTCTTC. Translation gives CASSSEGEQFF.